Sequencing of this T cell receptor (beta chain) was carried out in a study of cytomegalovirus exposure and HLA in healthy donors. Study-wide results and limits: CMV serostatus was the sole immune exposure information available.

Between the trimmed V and J ends, which lost 0 bases and 9 bases, there was a span of 15 bases. This CDR3 spans 13 amino acids. From germline, CDR1 is SQVTM and CDR2 ANQGSEA. For this clone: Antigen specificity is unknown.

Primers included in the PCR were 60 Vbeta and 13 Jbeta primers. The assay was immunoSEQ multiplex PCR, and TCRdb's table has in-frame clones only and misses some. This table holds 150,000 to 250,000 clones. The rearrangement uses TRBV29-1 and TRBJ2-7; D gene ambiguous. The TCR originated in a boy between 10 and 17 years old in good health and CMV-seronegative. The specimen sequenced was PBMCs. CDR3 nucleotide sequence: TGCAGCGTTGAAGATCTTGATACCCTCGGGCAGTACTTC. This gives the protein CSVEDLDTLGQYF.